This TCR beta chain appears in the sequencing data of a study of T cell responses to AZD1222 COVID-19 vaccine. The CDR3 extends over 15 amino acids. V trimming: 4 bases; J trimming: 0 bases; junction bases outside the gene matches: 5. Per the germline V gene, CDR1 is KGHSH and CDR2 is LQKENI. Here immunoSEQ multiplex PCR was the method, and the copy in TCRdb shows in-frame clones only, minus some. The sample shows over 100,000 clones, over 85% of them seen only once. Study-wide results and limits: Following two doses of AZD1222, Spike-specific TCR breadth and depth rose.

To note about this clone: The antigen is not known.

The source was peripheral blood, collected on day 0 of AZD1222 vaccination. The sequence was collected from an adult in good health. The gene calls are TRBV18 and TRBJ1-1; 7 bases match TRBD1. Here the CDR3 reads CASSQTGQLNTEAFF. The CDR3 DNA is TGTGCCAGCTCACAGACGGGACAGTTGAACACTGAAGCTTTCTTT.